One and the same sample provided the 12 T cell receptor beta chains below, sequenced in a study of blood T cell repertoires in COVID-19. This table comes from immunoSEQ multiplex PCR, and its TCRdb copy is limited to in-frame clones, with some not included. The sample shows roughly 100,000 clones, approximately 86% of them seen only once. The sequencing input was peripheral blood. The origin of the receptors is a woman between 50 and 59 years old with COVID-19, enrolled during active disease.

This clone was seen only once. The genes are TRBV6-6 and TRBJ2-7; the match to TRBD1 covers 8 bases. V was pared by 6 bases and J by 5 bases, with 12 bases of the junction left unmatched. Germline assignment: CDR1 MNHNY and CDR2 SVGAGI (reference sequence). The CDR3 is made up of 15 amino acids. The CDR3 loop reads CASSHPGQGDHEQYF. In DNA, the CDR3 is TGTGCCAGCAGCCACCCTGGACAGGGCGACCACGAGCAGTACTTC.

The chain has TRBV6-1 and TRBJ2-1, with 10 bases aligning to TRBD2. From germline, CDR1 is MNHNS and CDR2 SASEGT. CDR3 length: 16 amino acids. The V and J ends lost 2 bases and 3 bases, in that order; junction bases with no gene match: 4. CDR3 sequence reads: CASSEFGTSDYNEQFF. The CDR3 region has the DNA TGTGCCAGCAGTGAATTCGGGACTAGCGACTACAATGAGCAGTTCTTC.

CDR3 bases: TGTGCCAGCAGTATGACAGGGGACGCGAGTGAAGCTTTCTTT. Translating gives CASSMTGDASEAFF. The chain has TRBV6-2 or TRBV6-3 and TRBJ1-1, with TRBD1 matching 8 bases. Germline V gene data show CDR1 as MNHEY and CDR2 as SVGEGT. Trimming cost V 5 bases and J 7 bases; bases outside gene matches: 9. This CDR3 is 14 amino acids long.

The rearrangement links TRBV7-3 to TRBJ2-3; D is unclear. The germline V gene encodes CDR1 SGHTA and CDR2 FQGTGA. V was trimmed by 5 bases and J by 4 bases, leaving 10 bases between them. The CDR3 has 13 residues. The CDR3 loop is CASSATPPDTQYF. The CDR3 DNA reads as TGTGCCAGCAGCGCTACCCCCCCAGATACGCAGTATTTT.

The chain has TRBV27 and TRBJ1-4, with 7 bases aligning to TRBD1. V lost 5 bases, J lost 0 bases, and 9 bases stayed unmatched. Germline-derived CDR1 and CDR2 are MNHEY and SMNVEV (reference sequence). The CDR3 is 17 residues long. In DNA form, the CDR3 reads TGTGCCAGCAGTAGCCGGGACAGCACAGCAACTAATGAAAAACTGTTTTTT. Its translation: CASSSRDSTATNEKLFF.

The V gene is TRBV2, the J gene TRBJ1-3; 9 bases match TRBD1. The V gene's germline CDR1 is SNHLY and CDR2 FYNNEI. This CDR3 is built from 14 residues. J was trimmed by 4 bases and V by 6 bases; bases with no gene match: 4. CDR3: CASSRQGDGNTIYF. The CDR3 bases are TGTGCCAGCAGCAGACAGGGGGACGGAAACACCATATATTTT. The complete variable domain, with remaining parts taken from reference TRBV2 and TRBJ1-3, reads EPEVTQTPSHQVTQMGQEVILRCVPISNHLYFYWYRQILGQKVEFLVSFYNNEISEKSEIFDDQFSVERPDGSNFTLKIRSTKLEDSAMYFCASSRQGDGNTIYFGEGSWLTVV.

CDR3 sequence (DNA): TGTGCCAGCAGCCTCACCTCGGCGGCGAGCTCTGGAAACACCATATATTTT. Protein product: CASSLTSAASSGNTIYF. The chain combines TRBV7-9 with TRBJ1-3, with D unresolved. The CDR3 spans 17 residues. V lost 5 bases and J lost 0, with 17 bases in between. Germline V gene data show CDR1 as SEHNR and CDR2 as FQNEAQ (reference sequence).

This chain uses TRBV3-1 (or the pseudogene TRBV3-2) with TRBJ1-1, with a weak D call TRBD1 (6 bases). Per the germline V gene, CDR1 is LGHDT and CDR2 is YNNKEL (reference sequence). With 0 bases removed from V and 4 bases from J, the gap between germline ends came to 9 bases. The CDR3 loop spans 14 amino acids. The CDR3 region is CASSQERRGTEAFF. In nucleotides, the CDR3 is TGTGCCAGCAGCCAAGAACGCAGGGGCACTGAAGCTTTCTTT.

V and J are TRBV7-2 and TRBJ2-7; possibly TRBD1 for D (6 bases). The germline gives CDR1 SGHTA, CDR2 FQGNSA. CDR3 size: 14 residues. The V gene lost 5 bases and the J gene lost 1 base, with 12 bases spanning the gap. The CDR3 bases are TGTGCCAGCAGCATAACGGGACAATCCTACGAGCAGTACTTC. Its translation: CASSITGQSYEQYF.

This clone has ten or more counts. This sequence joins TRBV7-9 and TRBJ2-3, with 12 bases lining up with TRBD2. Germline V gene data show CDR1 as SEHNR and CDR2 as FQNEAQ (reference sequence). CDR3 length: 16 amino acids. V was pared by 5 bases and J by 2 bases, with 5 bases of the junction left unmatched. The CDR3 DNA reads TGTGCCAGCAGCACGCTAGCGGGGGGGCCCACAGATACGCAGTATTTT. This encodes CASSTLAGGPTDTQYF.

This clone appeared a single time. The rearrangement uses TRBV5-5 and TRBJ2-1; 9 nucleotides line up with TRBD2. The V and J ends lost 1 base and 5 bases, in that order; junction bases with no gene match: 7. This CDR3 spans 16 amino acids. The V gene's germline CDR1 is SGHKS and CDR2 YYEKEE (reference sequence). In DNA form, the CDR3 reads TGTGCCAGCAGCTTGCCCGGGACTAGCTCACACAATGAGCAGTTCTTC. Amino acid sequence: CASSLPGTSSHNEQFF.

The chain recombines TRBV5-1 with TRBJ1-5; D is undetermined. Germline CDR1 is SGHRS and CDR2 is YFSETQ. This CDR3 region has 15 residues. V lost 2 bases, J lost 5 bases, and 14 bases lay in between. As DNA, the CDR3 is TGCGCCAGCAGCTTATCGATGGGAGGCCATCAGCCCCAGCATTTT. It encodes CASSLSMGGHQPQHF. Drawing the rest from reference TRBV5-1 and TRBJ1-5, the complete variable domain is KAGVTQTPRYLIKTRGQQVTLSCSPISGHRSVSWYQQTPGQGLQFLFEYFSETQRNKGNFPGRFSGRQFSNSRSEMNVSTLELGDSALYLCASSLSMGGHQPQHFGDGTRLSIL.